Shown below are 21 T cell receptor beta chains from a single sample sequenced in a study of beta chain features in type 1 diabetes (dated by TCRdb to the late 2010s). Library generation was performed with the immunoSEQ multiplex PCR assay. All of the isolated RNA was reverse transcribed with the High Capacity cDNA Reverse Transcription Kit, so expressed TCRB transcripts were sequenced. The source is immuneACCESS, and TCRdb retained only in-frame sequences with V and J called. Part of the clones is not carried over; for the studies checked, unresolved V genes explain less than half of this, and the remainder is unexplained. Across this sample there are roughly 610,000 clones, with roughly 15% seen only once. Together, the top ten hold about 0.087% of the sample. What was sequenced was naive CD4+ T cells from blood. The cell subset or site tag for this specimen amounts to: true naive CD4+ T cells. The receptors stem from a young man in good health.

The rearrangement uses TRBV5-6 and TRBJ2-7, with a tentative D call TRBD2 (6 bases). Germline V gene sequence: CDR1 SGHDT, CDR2 YYEEEE. Deletions cut 3 bases from V and 4 bases from J, with 8 bases between. The CDR3 spans 12 residues. CDR3 amino acids: CASSSGLYEQYF. In DNA, the CDR3 is TGTGCCAGCAGCTCGGGACTGTACGAGCAGTACTTC.

This clone was seen only a few times. The chain joins TRBV29-1 to TRBJ2-2, with TRBD1 identical over 9 bases. J gave up 7 bases and V 7 bases, and 16 bases lay outside the gene matches. The germline gives CDR1 SQVTM, CDR2 ANQGSEA. The length of the CDR3 is 16 residues. CDR3 DNA: TGCAGCGCTGGCTGGGGGGACAGGGTCGGAGGCGGGGAGCTGTTTTTT. Protein product: CSAGWGDRVGGGELFF.

This clone was recorded a few times. This rearrangement joins TRBV11-2 to TRBJ1-5; D is ambiguous. V was clipped by 5 bases and J by 4 bases, with 12 bases between them. This CDR3 is built from 14 residues. CDR1 is SGHAT and CDR2 is FQNNGV in the germline V gene. In nucleotides, the CDR3 is TGTGCCAGCAGCGGCCGGGTGGAGAATCAGCCCCAGCATTTT. Translation gives CASSGRVENQPQHF.

The chain couples TRBV10-3 to TRBJ1-6, with D maybe TRBD1 (5 bases). CDR3 length: 15 residues. CDR1 is ENHRY, CDR2 SYGVKD, per germline. Trimming removed 2 bases at V and 10 bases at J, with 15 bases between. CDR3 nucleotide sequence: TGTGCCATCAGTGAGCATCCCAGGGTGATGTCACCCCTCCACTTT. Its protein is CAISEHPRVMSPLHF.

The V and J genes are TRBV28 and TRBJ2-7, with TRBD1 as a possible D gene (6 bases). Germline CDR1 MDHEN, CDR2 SYDVKM. The CDR3 has 12 residues. V gave up 5 bases and J gave up 3 bases, with 8 bases separating them. The CDR3 protein is CASSGQLYEQYF. The CDR3 nucleotides read TGTGCCAGCAGTGGACAGCTCTACGAGCAGTACTTC.

This clone turned up a few times. The V and J genes are TRBV19 and TRBJ2-5; no definite D call. Trimming took off 6 bases at V and 2 bases at J, with 19 bases between the two ends. CDR1 LNHDA and CDR2 SQIVND come from the germline V gene (reference sequence). The CDR3 covers 16 residues. The CDR3: CASSRFSFYRQETQYF. The CDR3 bases are TGTGCCAGTAGCCGCTTCTCTTTTTACAGACAAGAGACCCAGTACTTC.

The chain uses TRBV5-4 and TRBJ2-7; 8 positions match TRBD1. Germline assignment: CDR1 SGHNT and CDR2 YYREEE (reference sequence). This CDR3 spans 14 amino acids. After removal of 6 bases from V and 2 bases from J, the junction contained 7 bases not matched to a gene. The CDR3 coding sequence is TGTGCCAGCATCAACACAGGGGGAGCCTACGAGCAGTACTTC. This encodes CASINTGGAYEQYF.

The sample holds one count of this clone. The chain employs TRBV18 and TRBJ2-3; no clear D. Germline assignment: CDR1 KGHSH and CDR2 LQKENI. V lost 1 base and J 9 bases, leaving 8 bases between the germline ends. The CDR3 has 12 amino acids. The DNA for the CDR3 is TGTGCCAGCTCACCACAGGGTTGGACGCAGTATTTT. Residues: CASSPQGWTQYF.

This clone was seen more than once but under ten times. The chain has TRBV19 and TRBJ2-2, with D possibly matching TRBD2 (5 bases). The CDR3 has 15 residues. CDR1 is LNHDA, CDR2 SQIVND, per germline (reference sequence). V lost 3 bases, J lost 5 bases, and 13 bases lay in between. This CDR3 reads CASSIFRSGTGELFF. The CDR3 bases are TGTGCCAGTAGTATTTTCAGGTCGGGGACCGGGGAGCTGTTTTTT.

This clone was seen more than once but under ten times. This rearrangement joins TRBV30 to TRBJ1-2, with 12 bases aligning to TRBD1. CDR1 GTSNPN and CDR2 SVGIG come from the germline V gene (reference sequence). After removal of 4 bases from V and 8 bases from J, the junction contained 11 bases not matched to a gene. CDR3 size: 15 residues. CDR3 sequence (DNA): TGTGCCTGGACTTTACCGGGACAGGGGGCCCTCGGCTACACCTTC. It specifies CAWTLPGQGALGYTF. The whole variable domain, remainder taken from reference TRBV30 and TRBJ1-2, is SQTIHQWPATLVQPVGSPLSLECTVEGTSNPNLYWYRQAAGRGLQLLFYSVGIGQISSEVPQNLSASRPQDRQFILSSKKLLLSDSGFYLCAWTLPGQGALGYTFGSGTRLTVV.

J is TRBJ1-5 and V is TRBV27; D might be TRBD1 (6 bases). The CDR3 is 16 amino acids. Germline assignment: CDR1 MNHEY and CDR2 SMNVEV (reference sequence). The V end lost 1 base, the J end lost 0 bases, and 10 bases lay between the germline ends. The CDR3 sequence: CASSLLGQHSNQPQHF. The CDR3 DNA reads TGTGCCAGCAGTTTATTGGGACAACATAGCAATCAGCCCCAGCATTTT.

V and J are TRBV30 and TRBJ2-7; D ambiguous. Trimming stripped 4 bases from V and 2 bases from J, with 15 bases between. Germline V lookup: CDR1 GTSNPN, CDR2 SVGIG (reference sequence). The CDR3 spans 14 residues. As DNA, the CDR3 is TGTGCCTGGACTCTAGGGCCCACGACCTACGAGCAGTACTTC. Translation gives CAWTLGPTTYEQYF.

The genes are TRBV4-1 and TRBJ1-4; D unclear. The ends were cut back, 0 bases at V and 7 bases at J, with 18 bases in the middle. This CDR3 has 17 amino acids. The V gene's germline CDR1 is MGHRA and CDR2 YSYEKL. This CDR3 reads CASSQDPLLLRSEKLFF. In DNA, the CDR3 is TGCGCCAGCAGCCAAGATCCTCTCCTGTTACGAAGTGAAAAACTGTTTTTT.

This chain joins TRBV4-3 and TRBJ2-2; tentatively, D is TRBD2 (6 bases). CDR3 length: 17 amino acids. Germline-derived CDR1 and CDR2 are LGHNA and YSLEER. The V gene lost 5 bases and the J gene lost 3 bases, with 19 bases spanning the gap. CDR3 bases: TGCGCCAGCAGCAAAGGTGGAGGGGCGCGGGACACCGGGGAGCTGTTTTTT. Amino acid sequence: CASSKGGGARDTGELFF.

The rearrangement links TRBV28 to TRBJ2-3; D is uncertain. Germline V gene lookup returns CDR1 MDHEN and CDR2 SYDVKM. CDR3 length: 15 residues. Between the trimmed V and J ends, which lost 8 bases and 0 bases, there was a span of 15 bases. The CDR3 nucleotides are TGTGCCAGCCCCCCGGCCTGGACCAGCACAGATACGCAGTATTTT. As protein: CASPPAWTSTDTQYF.

This clone was counted only a few times. The chain is built from TRBV7-2 and TRBJ2-2, with D possibly being TRBD1 (5 bases). Between the trimmed V and J ends, which lost 2 bases and 5 bases, there was a span of 9 bases. CDR3 size: 14 residues. CDR1 and CDR2 (germline): SGHTA, FQGNSA. In DNA form, the CDR3 reads TGTGCCAGCAGCTTAACAGGTCTTACCGGGGAGCTGTTTTTT. This codes for CASSLTGLTGELFF.

This clone was detected only a few times. This rearrangement joins TRBV18 to TRBJ2-7; D is uncertain. Germline CDR1 is KGHSH and CDR2 is LQKENI. Trimming pared 0 bases from V and 3 bases from J, leaving 6 bases between. This CDR3 has 13 residues. DNA for the CDR3: TGTGCCAGCTCACCACCCTTGCGCTACGAGCAGTACTTC. Translation: CASSPPLRYEQYF.

This clone has only a few counts. This chain uses TRBV7-2 with TRBJ1-1; D call uncertain. V was clipped by 1 base and J by 4 bases, with 13 bases between them. CDR3 length: 15 residues. The germline gives CDR1 SGHTA, CDR2 FQGNSA. CDR3 coding DNA: TGTGCCAGCAGCTTAGAGCGGGTTATGGGCACTGAAGCTTTCTTT. Its protein product is CASSLERVMGTEAFF.

The table lists this clone with a few counts. Written as DNA, the CDR3 is TGCGCCAGCAGCCGTAGCATTACCTCCGGCTACACCTTC. Amino acids: CASSRSITSGYTF. J is TRBJ1-2 and V is TRBV4-3; D not resolved. The CDR3 sequence is 13 residues long. The V and J ends lost 4 bases and 8 bases respectively, with 14 bases between them. The germline CDR1 and CDR2 sequences are LGHNA and YSLEER.

This clone was picked up a small number of times. The CDR3 region has the DNA TGCAGCGTTGACTGGGACAGCACAGATACGCAGTATTTT. It yields the protein CSVDWDSTDTQYF. This chain links TRBV29-1 with TRBJ2-3, with D perhaps TRBD1 or TRBD2 (5 bases each). The CDR3 totals 13 residues. V was pared by 3 bases and J by 0 bases, with 7 bases between. CDR1 and CDR2 from the germline V gene are SQVTM and ANQGSEA.

J is TRBJ2-3 and V is TRBV7-2; D call uncertain. The germline V gene has CDR1 SGHTA and CDR2 FQGNSA. The CDR3 spans 13 residues. V shed 4 bases and J shed 3 bases, with 8 bases lying between them. CDR3 nucleotides: TGTGCCAGCAGCTCCCCAACTACAGATACGCAGTATTTT. This sequence encodes CASSSPTTDTQYF. The full variable domain, its missing parts supplied by reference TRBV7-2 and TRBJ2-3, is GAGVSQSPSNKVTEKGKDVELRCDPISGHTALYWYRQSLGQGLEFLIYFQGNSAPDKSGLPSDRFSAERTGGSVSTLTIQRTQQEDSAVYLCASSSPTTDTQYFGPGTRLTVL.